The 22 T cell receptor beta chains in this list originate from one sample, sequenced in a study of shared T cell receptors in the human thymus. The table came from immunoSEQ multiplex PCR; TCRdb's copy has only in-frame clones and leaves some out. The sample lists 550,000 to 800,000 clones; approximately 85% were seen once. These same records also appear under a second study, on human thymus T cells.

What was sequenced was thymocytes. These receptors all come from a girl under three years old with a congenital heart defect.

The rearrangement links TRBV11-2 to TRBJ2-1, with 11 bases that match TRBD1. The CDR3 is made up of 16 amino acids. Germline CDR1 SGHAT, CDR2 FQNNGV. J was trimmed by 6 bases and V by 2 bases; bases with no gene match: 6. Written as DNA, the CDR3 is TGTGCCAGCAGCTTATTTCGGGACAGGGGGGTCAATGAGCAGTTCTTC. It specifies CASSLFRDRGVNEQFF.

The gene calls are TRBV9 and TRBJ1-2, with no clear D. The CDR3 has 17 amino acids. With 0 bases removed from V and 6 bases from J, the gap between germline ends came to 21 bases. Germline V gene data show CDR1 as SGDLS and CDR2 as YYNGEE. The CDR3 reads CASSVGQAGWGKDGYTF. The CDR3 DNA follows: TGTGCCAGCAGCGTAGGGCAGGCGGGGTGGGGAAAGGATGGCTACACCTTC. Looking up the rest from reference TRBV9 and TRBJ1-2 gives the full variable domain: DSGVTQTPKHLITATGQRVTLRCSPRSGDLSVYWYQQSLDQGLQFLIQYYNGEERAKGNILERFSAQQFPDLHSELNLSSLELGDSALYFCASSVGQAGWGKDGYTFGSGTRLTVV.

The chain recombines TRBV19 with TRBJ1-6; D ambiguous. The CDR3 sequence is 14 residues long. From germline, CDR1 is LNHDA and CDR2 SQIVND (reference sequence). V was pared by 4 bases and J by 5 bases, with 9 bases between. The CDR3 region has the DNA TGTGCCAGTAGTAGACGACGGGATAATTCACCCCTCCACTTT. This encodes CASSRRRDNSPLHF.

The chain recombines TRBV6-1 with TRBJ1-1; TRBD1 might be the D (6 bases). The germline V and J ends were trimmed by 3 bases and 5 bases, with 25 bases remaining between them. The CDR3 loop spans 18 amino acids. Per germline, CDR1 MNHNS and CDR2 SASEGT. CDR3 coding DNA: TGTGCCAGCAGTGAGAAGGAGCCTGGGCCGCAGGGGAGAACTGAAGCTTTCTTT. Its translation: CASSEKEPGPQGRTEAFF.

This chain links TRBV15 with TRBJ1-2; tentatively, D is TRBD1 (6 bases). Trimming cost V 1 base and J 8 bases, with 17 bases left between them. The length of the CDR3 is 15 residues. Germline CDR1 LNHNV, CDR2 YYDKDF (reference sequence). CDR3 nucleotide sequence: TGTGCCACCAGCAGAGCCTCCGACAGGCTTTGGGGCTACACCTTC. It yields the protein CATSRASDRLWGYTF.

V gene TRBV6-1 combines with J gene TRBJ1-6; D is perhaps TRBD1 (6 bases). Germline V gene sequence: CDR1 MNHNS, CDR2 SASEGT. V shed 1 base and J shed 4 bases, with 14 bases lying between them. The CDR3 has 17 residues. CDR3 sequence reads: CASSEVGAWAYNSPLHF. The CDR3 nucleotides read TGTGCCAGCAGTGAAGTGGGGGCATGGGCATATAATTCACCCCTCCACTTT.

The V call is TRBV15, the J call TRBJ1-2; perhaps TRBD1 as D (5 bases). The V gene's germline CDR1 is LNHNV and CDR2 YYDKDF (reference sequence). V lost 0 bases, J lost 4 bases, and 21 bases lay in between. This CDR3 is 18 amino acids long. The DNA for the CDR3 is TGTGCCACCAGCAGAGATCGAGAGGGAGGGGCTAAATCCTATGGCTACACCTTC. It specifies CATSRDREGGAKSYGYTF.

This rearrangement joins TRBV18 to TRBJ1-1; TRBD1 matches at 10 bases. Germline trimming cut 3 bases from V and 5 bases from J; bases unmatched to any gene: 12. The CDR3 has 17 amino acids. Germline CDR1 is KGHSH and CDR2 is LQKENI. CDR3 coding DNA: TGTGCCAGCTCACCTTTCATCCCCGACAGGGGGCTAACTGAAGCTTTCTTT. This translates into CASSPFIPDRGLTEAFF.

CDR3 nucleotides: TGTGCCAGCAGCCAGGGACACACAGATACGCAGTATTTT. It encodes CASSQGHTDTQYF. The chain recombines TRBV14 with TRBJ2-3, with D tentatively TRBD1 (6 bases). The CDR3 extends over 13 amino acids. V gave up 3 bases and J gave up 2 bases, with 6 bases separating them. CDR1 SGHDN and CDR2 FVKESK come from the germline V gene.

The V gene is TRBV5-6, the J gene TRBJ1-1, with 11 positions matching TRBD1. With V trimmed by 5 bases and J by 3 bases, 6 bases remained unmatched. The germline V gene has CDR1 SGHDT and CDR2 YYEEEE. The CDR3 totals 15 residues. DNA of the CDR3: TGTGCCAGCAGTCCGGACAGGGGGCTCGACACTGAAGCTTTCTTT. Its translation is CASSPDRGLDTEAFF.

This clone occurred a few times. This chain connects TRBV6-6 to TRBJ1-2, with D tentatively TRBD1 (5 bases). CDR3 length: 16 amino acids. In germline, CDR1 is MNHNY, CDR2 SVGAGI (reference sequence). Deletions cut 6 bases from V and 1 base from J, with 18 bases between. The CDR3: CASRYGGTAYNYGYTF. The CDR3 DNA reads as TGTGCCAGCAGGTACGGAGGGACGGCGTATAACTATGGCTACACCTTC.

The CDR3 loop reads CASRGTGDTGTDTQYF. CDR3 DNA sequence: TGTGCCAGCAGAGGAACAGGGGATACGGGCACAGATACGCAGTATTTT. The rearrangement joins TRBV28 to TRBJ2-3; TRBD1 agrees at 7 bases. Germline V gene sequence: CDR1 MDHEN, CDR2 SYDVKM. The J segment lost 1 base and the V segment lost 6 bases, leaving 10 bases of the junction unmatched. The CDR3 consists of 16 residues.

This clone was seen just once. The chain is built from TRBV19 and TRBJ2-2; D not resolved. Trimming removed 1 base at V and 0 bases at J, with 9 bases between. CDR3 size: 16 residues. Germline assignment: CDR1 LNHDA and CDR2 SQIVND (reference sequence). CDR3 in amino acids: CASSIGQNANTGELFF. The DNA of the CDR3 is TGTGCCAGTAGTATAGGGCAGAACGCGAACACCGGGGAGCTGTTTTTT.

Comments on this clone: The same CDR3 can be traced to other DNA sequences in this sample. The rearrangement uses TRBV9 and TRBJ2-3; the match to TRBD2 covers 12 bases. CDR3 size: 15 residues. V lost 2 bases, J lost 3 bases, and 1 base stayed unmatched. CDR1 SGDLS and CDR2 YYNGEE come from the germline V gene. The DNA of the CDR3 is TGTGCCAGCAGCGTTGGACTAGCGGGGACAGATACGCAGTATTTT. Its translation is CASSVGLAGTDTQYF. The complete variable domain, with remaining parts taken from reference TRBV9 and TRBJ2-3, reads DSGVTQTPKHLITATGQRVTLRCSPRSGDLSVYWYQQSLDQGLQFLIQYYNGEERAKGNILERFSAQQFPDLHSELNLSSLELGDSALYFCASSVGLAGTDTQYFGPGTRLTVL.

J is TRBJ1-2 and V is TRBV19, with D uncertain. CDR1 is LNHDA and CDR2 is SQIVND in the germline V gene (reference sequence). CDR3 length equals 13 residues. Trimming left V 7 bases short and J 4 bases short, with 13 bases between. CDR3 residues: CASTSQPLYGYTF. The CDR3 DNA reads TGTGCCAGTACGTCACAGCCTCTCTATGGCTACACCTTC.

The V call is TRBV19, the J call TRBJ1-2; D may be TRBD1 (6 bases). The V and J ends lost 5 bases and 10 bases respectively, with 29 bases between them. The CDR3 runs 17 residues. Germline V gene lookup returns CDR1 LNHDA and CDR2 SQIVND (reference sequence). The CDR3 bases are TGTGCCAGTAGTCTCCAGGGGACTAAGTATCGCTTCTACACCTACACCTTC. Translating it yields CASSLQGTKYRFYTYTF.

V is TRBV5-1 and J is TRBJ2-7, with D uncertain. This CDR3 is 13 amino acids long. V lost 0 bases, J lost 2 bases, and 6 bases lay in between. CDR1 and CDR2 (germline): SGHRS, YFSETQ. The CDR3 DNA reads as TGCGCCAGCAGCTTGGACAGTCCCTACGAGCAGTACTTC. As protein: CASSLDSPYEQYF.

V usage is TRBV9 and J usage is TRBJ2-6; TRBD2 is a possible D gene (6 bases). Germline V gives CDR1 SGDLS, CDR2 YYNGEE. V was trimmed by 0 bases and J by 0 bases, leaving 13 bases between them. The CDR3 loop spans 18 amino acids. This CDR3 is CASSVAPLASSGANVLTF. In DNA, the CDR3 is TGTGCCAGCAGCGTAGCTCCACTAGCTAGCTCTGGGGCCAACGTCCTGACTTTC.

The chain joins TRBV7-9 to TRBJ2-1; tentatively, D is TRBD2 (7 bases). CDR3 size: 15 residues. Per germline, CDR1 SEHNR and CDR2 FQNEAQ (reference sequence). Between the trimmed V and J ends, which lost 3 bases and 2 bases, there was a span of 11 bases. CDR3 sequence (DNA): TGTGCCAGCAGCTTGGGCGGGGGCGCCTACAATGAGCAGTTCTTC. Translated, it gives CASSLGGGAYNEQFF.

The chain employs TRBV6-1 and TRBJ1-1; the D is unclear. The germline V gene encodes CDR1 MNHNS and CDR2 SASEGT. The CDR3 runs 16 residues. Trimming removed 2 bases from V and 5 bases from J, with 18 bases in between. CDR3 region: CASSETSGSLETEAFF. The CDR3 DNA is TGTGCCAGCAGTGAAACCTCCGGGTCCTTAGAGACTGAAGCTTTCTTT.

The rearrangement links TRBV5-1 to TRBJ2-7; TRBD1 is a possible D gene (6 bases). CDR1 is SGHRS and CDR2 is YFSETQ in the germline V gene. This CDR3 comprises 17 residues. The V and J ends lost 7 bases and 2 bases respectively, with 25 bases between them. The CDR3: CASAKIQGYRAPYEQYF. For the CDR3, the DNA is TGCGCCAGCGCGAAAATACAGGGATACAGGGCTCCCTACGAGCAGTACTTC.

The chain is built from TRBV5-6 and TRBJ1-3; D is unclear. Per the germline V gene, CDR1 is SGHDT and CDR2 is YYEEEE. This CDR3 region has 12 residues. Trimming cost V 3 bases and J 5 bases, with 6 bases left between them. CDR3: CASSSGRNTIYF. CDR3 sequence (DNA): TGTGCCAGCAGCTCGGGAAGAAACACCATATATTTT.